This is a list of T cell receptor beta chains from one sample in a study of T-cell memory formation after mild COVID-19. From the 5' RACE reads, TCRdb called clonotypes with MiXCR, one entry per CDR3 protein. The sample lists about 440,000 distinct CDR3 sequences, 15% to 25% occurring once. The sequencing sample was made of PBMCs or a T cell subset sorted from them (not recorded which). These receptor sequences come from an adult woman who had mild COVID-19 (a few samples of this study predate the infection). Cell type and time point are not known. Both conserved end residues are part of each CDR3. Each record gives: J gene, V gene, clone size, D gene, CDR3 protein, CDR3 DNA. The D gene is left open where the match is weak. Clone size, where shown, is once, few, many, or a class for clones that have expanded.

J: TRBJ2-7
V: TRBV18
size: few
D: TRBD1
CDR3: CASSPQGQPYEQYF
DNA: TGTGCCAGCTCACCACAGGGACAGCCCTACGAGCAGTACTTC

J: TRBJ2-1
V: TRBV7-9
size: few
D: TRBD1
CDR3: CASSSNNRDSRYNEQFF
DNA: TGTGCCAGCAGCTCCAACAACCGGGACAGTCGATACAATGAGCAGTTCTTC

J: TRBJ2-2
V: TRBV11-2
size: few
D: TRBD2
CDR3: CASSRTSGRAGELFF
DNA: TGTGCCAGCAGCCGGACTAGCGGGAGGGCCGGGGAGCTGTTTTTT

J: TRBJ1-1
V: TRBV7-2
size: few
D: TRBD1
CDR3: CASSLGGQGRTEAFF
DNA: TGTGCCAGCAGCTTAGGGGGACAGGGAAGGACTGAAGCTTTCTTT

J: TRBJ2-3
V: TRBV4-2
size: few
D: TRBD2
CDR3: CASSQDSGGTDTQYF
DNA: TGTGCCAGCAGCCAAGACAGCGGGGGAACAGATACGCAGTATTTT

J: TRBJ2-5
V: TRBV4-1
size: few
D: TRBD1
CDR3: CASSHRTGERTGQETQYF
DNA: TGCGCCAGCAGCCACCGGACAGGGGAGAGAACTGGCCAAGAGACCCAGTACTTC

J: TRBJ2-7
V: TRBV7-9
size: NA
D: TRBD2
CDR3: CASSALGTSGSNEQYF
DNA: TGTGCCAGCAGCGCCCTCGGGACTAGCGGGAGTAACGAGCAGTACTTC

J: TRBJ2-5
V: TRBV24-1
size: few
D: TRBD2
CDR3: CATSLSQAGGLQETQYF
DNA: TGTGCCACCAGCCTATCCCAGGCGGGAGGTTTACAAGAGACCCAGTACTTC

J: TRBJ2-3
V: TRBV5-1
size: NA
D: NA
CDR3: CASSLAWGAGTDTQYF
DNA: TGCGCCAGCAGCTTGGCTTGGGGAGCTGGCACAGATACGCAGTATTTT

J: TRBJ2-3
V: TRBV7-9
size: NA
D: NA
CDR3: CASIPPSSHSTDTQYF
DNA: TGTGCCAGCATCCCCCCGAGTTCCCATAGCACAGATACGCAGTATTTT

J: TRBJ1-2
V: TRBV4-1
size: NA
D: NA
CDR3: CASSQDGREGYGYTF
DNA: TGCGCCAGCAGCCAAGATGGGAGGGAGGGCTATGGCTACACCTTC

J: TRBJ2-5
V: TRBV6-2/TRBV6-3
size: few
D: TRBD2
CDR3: CASSRTSGRTTQYF
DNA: TGTGCCAGCAGCCGGACTAGCGGGAGGACCACCCAGTACTTC

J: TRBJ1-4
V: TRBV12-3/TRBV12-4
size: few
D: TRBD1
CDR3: CASSFGGQAATNEKLFF
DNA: TGTGCCAGCAGTTTCGGGGGACAGGCCGCAACTAATGAAAAACTGTTTTTT

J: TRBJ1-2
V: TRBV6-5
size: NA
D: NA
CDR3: CASTPARSYGYTF
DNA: TGTGCCAGCACCCCAGCCAGAAGCTATGGCTACACCTTC

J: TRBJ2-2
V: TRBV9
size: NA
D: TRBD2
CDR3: CASSTRGRGTGELIF
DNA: TGTGCCAGCAGCACTCGGGGGAGGGGCACCGGGGAGCTGATTTTT

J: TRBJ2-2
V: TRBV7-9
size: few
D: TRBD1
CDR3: CASSLGGGRNTGELFF
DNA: TGTGCCAGCAGCTTAGGAGGGGGCCGCAACACCGGGGAGCTGTTTTTT

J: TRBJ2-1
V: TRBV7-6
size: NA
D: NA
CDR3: CASSVQGSSYNEQFF
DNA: TGTGCCAGCAGCGTACAGGGAAGCTCCTACAATGAGCAGTTCTTC

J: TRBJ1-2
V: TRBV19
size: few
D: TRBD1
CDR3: CASSIDPGQVNYGYTF
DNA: TGTGCCAGTAGTATTGATCCCGGACAGGTTAACTATGGCTACACCTTC

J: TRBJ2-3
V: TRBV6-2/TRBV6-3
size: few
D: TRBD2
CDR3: CASSYSIYLAGARTDTQYF
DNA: TGTGCCAGCAGTTACTCGATTTATTTGGCGGGAGCCCGCACAGATACGCAGTATTTT

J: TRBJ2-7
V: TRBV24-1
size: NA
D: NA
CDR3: CATSDGQGSSYEQYF
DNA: TGTGCCACCAGTGATGGGCAGGGAAGCTCCTACGAGCAGTACTTC

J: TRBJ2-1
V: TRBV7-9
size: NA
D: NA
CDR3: CASSLAPGSGNEQFF
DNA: TGTGCCAGCAGCTTAGCGCCGGGGTCTGGGAATGAGCAGTTCTTC

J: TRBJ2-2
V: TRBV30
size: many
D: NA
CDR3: CACQGNSRELFF
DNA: TGTGCCTGCCAGGGTAACTCCAGGGAGCTGTTTTTT

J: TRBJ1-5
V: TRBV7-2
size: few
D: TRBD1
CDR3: CASSPGQGMNQPQHF
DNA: TGTGCCAGCAGCCCGGGACAGGGGATGAATCAGCCCCAGCATTTT

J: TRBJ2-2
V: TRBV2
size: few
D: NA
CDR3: CASSGMAGELFF
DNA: TGTGCCAGCAGTGGAATGGCCGGGGAGCTGTTTTTT

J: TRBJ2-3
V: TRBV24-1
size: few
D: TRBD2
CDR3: CATSDYQAGFTDTQYF
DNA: TGTGCCACCAGTGATTACCAAGCGGGGTTCACAGATACGCAGTATTTT

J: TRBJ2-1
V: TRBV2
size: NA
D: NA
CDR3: CASNPARGNEQFF
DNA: TGTGCCAGCAATCCAGCCCGGGGTAATGAGCAGTTCTTC

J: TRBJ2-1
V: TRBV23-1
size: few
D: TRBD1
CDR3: CASRSGQEGNNEQFF
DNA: TGCGCCAGCAGATCGGGACAGGAGGGAAATAATGAGCAGTTCTTC

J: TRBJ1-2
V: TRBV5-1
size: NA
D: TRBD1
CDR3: CASSLGVGQGRGYTF
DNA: TGCGCCAGCAGCTTGGGAGTGGGACAGGGGAGAGGCTACACCTTC

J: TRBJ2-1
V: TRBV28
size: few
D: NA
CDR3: CASSLRAGGEQFF
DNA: TGTGCCAGCAGTTTAAGGGCAGGAGGGGAGCAGTTCTTC

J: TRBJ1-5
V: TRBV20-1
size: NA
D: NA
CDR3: CSARDRFEPQHF
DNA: TGCAGTGCTAGAGACAGGTTCGAGCCCCAGCATTTT

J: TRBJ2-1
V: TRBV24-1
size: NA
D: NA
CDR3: CATSDLRASNEQFF
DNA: TGTGCCACCAGTGATTTACGGGCGAGCAATGAGCAGTTCTTC

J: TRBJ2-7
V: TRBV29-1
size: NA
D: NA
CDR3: CSVEDPPYEQYF
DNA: TGCAGCGTTGAAGACCCTCCCTACGAGCAGTACTTC

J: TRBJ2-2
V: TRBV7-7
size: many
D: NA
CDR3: CASSQSGNTGELFF
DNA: TGTGCTAGCAGCCAGAGCGGAAACACCGGGGAGCTGTTTTTT

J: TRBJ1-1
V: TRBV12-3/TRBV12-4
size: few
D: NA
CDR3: CASVEGGLGNTEAFF
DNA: TGTGCCAGCGTAGAGGGGGGGCTAGGTAACACTGAAGCTTTCTTT

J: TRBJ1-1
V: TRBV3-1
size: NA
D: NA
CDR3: CASSQDGMGNTEAFF
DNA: TGTGCCAGCAGCCAAGACGGTATGGGAAACACTGAAGCTTTCTTT

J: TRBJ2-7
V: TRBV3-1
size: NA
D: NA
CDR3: CASSPTREQYF
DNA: TGTGCCAGCAGCCCCACAAGAGAGCAGTACTTC

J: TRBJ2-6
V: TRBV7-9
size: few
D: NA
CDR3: CASSFVPGLGANVLTF
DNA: TGTGCCAGCAGCTTTGTTCCAGGACTTGGGGCCAACGTCCTGACTTTC

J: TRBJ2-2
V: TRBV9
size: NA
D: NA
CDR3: CASRETLSTGELFF
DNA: TGTGCCAGCAGGGAAACACTAAGCACCGGGGAGCTGTTTTTT

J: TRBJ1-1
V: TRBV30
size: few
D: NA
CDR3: CAWTPGRWNTEAFF
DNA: TGTGCCTGGACTCCGGGACGGTGGAACACTGAAGCTTTCTTT

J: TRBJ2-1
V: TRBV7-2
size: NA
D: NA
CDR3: CASCVGTGYNEQFF
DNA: TGTGCCAGCTGCGTAGGGACCGGCTACAATGAGCAGTTCTTC

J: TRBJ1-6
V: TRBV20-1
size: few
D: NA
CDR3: CSVSSSYNSPLHF
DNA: TGCAGTGTTTCCAGCTCCTATAATTCACCCCTCCACTTT

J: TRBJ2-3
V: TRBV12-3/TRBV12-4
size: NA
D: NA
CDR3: CASSDRRASDTQYF
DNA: TGTGCCAGCAGTGACCGCCGGGCGTCAGATACGCAGTATTTT

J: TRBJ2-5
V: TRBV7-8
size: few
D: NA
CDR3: CASSLKTAARETQYF
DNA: TGTGCCAGCAGCTTGAAGACAGCCGCCAGAGAGACCCAGTACTTC